Below, 32 T cell receptor beta chains from the same sample are listed, as sequenced in a study of cytomegalovirus exposure and HLA in healthy donors. PCR involved 60 Vbeta and 13 Jbeta primers. Profiling relied on immunoSEQ multiplex PCR, and the TCRdb table lists in-frame clones only, not all of them. This sample has over 150,000 clones, with more than 60% found just once. The sequenced sample consisted of PBMCs. Source of these receptors: a male donor in good health and CMV-seronegative.

The chain couples TRBV28 to TRBJ1-1, with a weak D call TRBD1 (6 bases). V lost 5 bases and J 5 bases, leaving 18 bases between the germline ends. Germline CDR1 and CDR2: MDHEN and SYDVKM. CDR3 length: 15 amino acids. Here the CDR3 reads CASSLTGTSKTEAFF. CDR3 DNA sequence: TGTGCCAGCAGTCTTACAGGGACGAGTAAGACTGAAGCTTTCTTT.

The chain is built from TRBV7-6 and TRBJ2-2, with a weak D call TRBD1 (5 bases). Germline CDR1 and CDR2: SGHVS and FNYEAQ. The V end lost 1 base, the J end lost 6 bases, and 12 bases lay between the germline ends. This CDR3 has 15 amino acids. The CDR3 DNA reads TGTGCCAGCAGCTTAGTCCCAGGGCAATCCGGGGAGCTGTTTTTT. Translation gives CASSLVPGQSGELFF.

This sequence joins TRBV5-6 and TRBJ1-2; D is perhaps TRBD1 (6 bases). Trimming left V 4 bases short and J 6 bases short, with 16 bases between. CDR3 length: 14 amino acids. Germline V gene lookup returns CDR1 SGHDT and CDR2 YYEEEE. CDR3 DNA sequence: TGTGCCAGCAGCCCCAGACAGGTATCCAATGGCTACACCTTC. Protein sequence: CASSPRQVSNGYTF.

The chain recombines TRBV19 with TRBJ1-5; D may be TRBD1 (6 bases). The V end lost 5 bases, the J end lost 0 bases, and 14 bases lay between the germline ends. Germline CDR1 is LNHDA and CDR2 is SQIVND (reference sequence). This CDR3 spans 16 amino acids. As DNA, the CDR3 is TGTGCCAGTAGTTATCGACAGGCGTATAGCAATCAGCCCCAGCATTTT. Its translation is CASSYRQAYSNQPQHF.

J is TRBJ2-5 and V is TRBV6-1; 9 positions agree with TRBD2. Germline lookup yields CDR1 MNHNS and CDR2 SASEGT. The CDR3 contains 14 residues. V was pared by 6 bases and J by 1 base, with 3 bases of the junction left unmatched. Here the CDR3 reads CASSSGGLQETQYF. In DNA, the CDR3 is TGTGCCAGCAGCAGCGGGGGGCTCCAAGAGACCCAGTACTTC.

The sample holds a few counts of this clone. V gene TRBV7-2 combines with J gene TRBJ1-3, with TRBD1 identical over 8 bases. Germline V gene lookup returns CDR1 SGHTA and CDR2 FQGNSA. This CDR3 is built from 13 residues. V lost 5 bases, J lost 4 bases, and 1 base stayed unmatched. CDR3 sequence (DNA): TGTGCCAGCAGCCCAGGGGGCGGAAACACCATATATTTT. As protein: CASSPGGGNTIYF.

The chain has TRBV7-3 and TRBJ2-1, with TRBD2 matching over 8 bases. The V gene's germline CDR1 is SGHTA and CDR2 FQGTGA. The ends lost 5 bases at V and 9 bases at J; junction bases unmatched: 15. The CDR3 is 16 amino acids. The DNA of the CDR3 is TGTGCCAGCAGCCCAGGGAAGGGACTAGTGCAAGGTGAGCAGTTCTTC. Its protein is CASSPGKGLVQGEQFF.

This chain uses TRBV6-1 with TRBJ2-1; D is perhaps TRBD2 (6 bases). CDR1 and CDR2 (germline): MNHNS, SASEGT. V was cut by 8 bases and J by 0 bases, with 14 bases left in between. The CDR3 has 15 residues. CDR3 nucleotides: TGTGCCAGCGGAGTTGGGACTCTCTCCTACAATGAGCAGTTCTTC. It yields the protein CASGVGTLSYNEQFF.

The chain combines TRBV20-1 with TRBJ2-7, with D possibly being TRBD2 (5 bases). The germline gives CDR1 DFQATT, CDR2 SNEGSKA (reference sequence). CDR3 length: 10 residues. In DNA form, the CDR3 reads TGCAGCGGTGGAGCGGCGGAGCAGTACTTC. Translated: CSGGAAEQYF.

This clone appeared a single time. V and J are TRBV11-2 and TRBJ2-5, with TRBD2 matching 13 bases. The junction had 8 bases not matched to a gene; V was cut back by 4 bases and J by 3 bases. The germline V gene encodes CDR1 SGHAT and CDR2 FQNNGV. The CDR3 covers 17 residues. CDR3 nucleotides: TGTGCCAGCAGCTCCCTCCTGACTAGCGGGAGGAAAGAGACCCAGTACTTC. It translates to CASSSLLTSGRKETQYF.

This clone was counted between two and nine times. The chain links TRBV6-1 to TRBJ2-5; TRBD2 agrees at 10 bases. CDR3 length: 16 residues. Germline-derived CDR1 and CDR2 are MNHNS and SASEGT. With V trimmed by 3 bases and J by 1 base, 5 bases remained unmatched. DNA of the CDR3: TGTGCCAGCAGTGATAGCGGGAGGTCCTTCCAAGAGACCCAGTACTTC. Encoded protein: CASSDSGRSFQETQYF.

CDR3 protein: CASEKTVYEQYF. In DNA, the CDR3 is TGTGCCAGCGAAAAGACAGTCTACGAGCAGTACTTC. The genes are TRBV2 and TRBJ2-5, with TRBD1 as a possible D gene (5 bases). The end of the DNA is better explained by TRBJ2-7, so the J call may be wrong. The germline CDR1 and CDR2 sequences are SNHLY and FYNNEI. The CDR3 loop spans 12 amino acids.

In this sample, this clone turned up once. This rearrangement joins TRBV9 to TRBJ2-3, with 13 bases matching TRBD2. V dropped 4 bases and J dropped 4; count of bases not matched to a gene: 6. The CDR3 is 16 amino acids. Germline CDR1 reads SGDLS; CDR2 reads YYNGEE. The CDR3 sequence: CASSPRLAGGSDTQYF. DNA of the CDR3: TGTGCCAGCAGCCCCAGACTAGCGGGGGGATCAGATACGCAGTATTTT. The variable domain in full, completed from reference TRBV9 and TRBJ2-3, reads DSGVTQTPKHLITATGQRVTLRCSPRSGDLSVYWYQQSLDQGLQFLIQYYNGEERAKGNILERFSAQQFPDLHSELNLSSLELGDSALYFCASSPRLAGGSDTQYFGPGTRLTVL.

This clone has only a few counts. The V gene is TRBV5-4, the J gene TRBJ1-2; 7 positions agree with TRBD1. J was trimmed by 7 bases and V by 4 bases; bases with no gene match: 19. The CDR3 consists of 17 residues. The germline CDR1 and CDR2 sequences are SGHNT and YYREEE (reference sequence). In nucleotides, the CDR3 is TGTGCCAGCAGCCCAGTGACAGGGACTCTTTACCGGGGTGGCTACACCTTC. It encodes CASSPVTGTLYRGGYTF.

This clone was counted a few times. CDR3 bases: TGTGCCATCACTGGAGGGAGGGATCAGCCCCAGCATTTT. Its translation: CAITGGRDQPQHF. The chain is built from TRBV10-3 and TRBJ1-5; D uncertain. Germline-derived CDR1 and CDR2 are ENHRY and SYGVKD. CDR3 size: 13 residues. The V and J ends lost 7 bases and 5 bases respectively, with 12 bases between them.

V usage is TRBV7-9 and J usage is TRBJ1-1; D unresolved. The CDR3 runs 14 residues. Looked up from germline, CDR1 is SEHNR and CDR2 is FQNEAQ (reference sequence). The V end was cut by 7 bases, the J end by 0 bases, with 12 bases between. The CDR3 DNA reads as TGTGCCAGCATCCAGGATACAATGAACACTGAAGCTTTCTTT. As protein: CASIQDTMNTEAFF.

V gene TRBV5-1 combines with J gene TRBJ2-5, with D unclear. Germline-derived CDR1 and CDR2 are SGHRS and YFSETQ. Trimming removed 6 bases at V and 1 base at J, with 10 bases between. The CDR3 covers 13 residues. The CDR3 bases are TGCGCCAGCATGCGATCCCCCCAAGAGACCCAGTACTTC. This encodes CASMRSPQETQYF.

This clone was counted between two and nine times. V usage is TRBV5-8 and J usage is TRBJ2-3, with D perhaps TRBD1 (6 bases). This CDR3 is 16 amino acids long. Trimming cost V 4 bases and J 0 bases, with 15 bases left between them. Germline V CDR1 and CDR2: SGHTS, YDEGEE. CDR3 sequence (DNA): TGTGCCAGCAGCAATGGAAACAGGGCTAGCACAGATACGCAGTATTTT. This translates into CASSNGNRASTDTQYF. Full variable domain (outside the CDR3, taken from reference TRBV5-8 and TRBJ2-3): EAGVTQSPTHLIKTRGQQATLRCSPISGHTSVYWYQQALGLGLQFLLWYDEGEERNRGNFPPRFSGRQFPNYSSELNVNALELEDSALYLCASSNGNRASTDTQYFGPGTRLTVL.

The gene calls are TRBV4-1 and TRBJ2-1; 8 nucleotides line up with TRBD1. V shed 4 bases and J 10 bases; nucleotides not matched to a gene: 9. Germline CDR1 and CDR2: MGHRA and YSYEKL. The CDR3 totals 14 residues. This CDR3 reads CASSRPGGRGEQFF. CDR3 nucleotides: TGCGCCAGCAGCCGCCCAGGGGGCAGGGGCGAGCAGTTCTTC.

V is TRBV15 and J is TRBJ2-7; possibly TRBD1 for D (6 bases). Trimming left V 0 bases short and J 5 bases short, with 20 bases between. CDR3 size: 17 residues. From germline, CDR1 is LNHNV and CDR2 YYDKDF (reference sequence). The CDR3 protein is CATSRDYTGLDFNEQYF. CDR3 in DNA: TGTGCCACCAGCAGAGATTATACAGGGCTTGACTTCAACGAGCAGTACTTC.

The genes are TRBV7-2 and TRBJ2-7; weak D call: TRBD2 (6 bases). CDR1 SGHTA and CDR2 FQGNSA come from the germline V gene. V lost 4 bases to trimming and J lost 6 bases, with 16 bases between them. CDR3 size: 14 residues. Here the CDR3 DNA reads TGTGCCAGCAGCTCGGGACTTACGATTATCGAGCAGTACTTC. Protein: CASSSGLTIIEQYF.

The chain employs TRBV6-5 and TRBJ1-5; no firm D call. The V end lost 5 bases, the J end lost 1 base, and 9 bases lay between the germline ends. This CDR3 is built from 14 residues. The germline V gene encodes CDR1 MNHEY and CDR2 SVGAGI. The DNA for the CDR3 is TGTGCCAGCAGTCCCCGCAGGAGCAATCAGCCCCAGCATTTT. Translation: CASSPRRSNQPQHF.

The chain joins TRBV5-1 to TRBJ2-7; 13 bases agree with TRBD2. V shed 4 bases and J 2 bases; nucleotides not matched to a gene: 9. From germline, CDR1 is SGHRS and CDR2 YFSETQ. The CDR3 sequence is 17 residues long. This CDR3 is CASSNGLAGAGAYEQYF. CDR3 DNA: TGCGCCAGCAGCAACGGACTAGCGGGAGCCGGCGCCTACGAGCAGTACTTC.

This clone came up a few times. The chain couples TRBV5-4 to TRBJ2-4; maybe TRBD1 (6 bases). Trimming took 4 bases from V and 9 from J, leaving 17 bases between them. Germline V gene sequence: CDR1 SGHNT, CDR2 YYREEE (reference sequence). This CDR3 has 14 residues. The CDR3 bases are TGTGCCAGCAGCCTCCCAGGGGATTTGGGCATTCAGTACTTC. This codes for CASSLPGDLGIQYF.

Only one count was recorded for this clone. The chain uses TRBV18 and TRBJ2-3, with 8 bases fitting TRBD2. The CDR3 extends over 14 amino acids. V was pared by 3 bases and J by 1 base, with 0 bases of the junction left unmatched. In germline, CDR1 is KGHSH, CDR2 LQKENI. CDR3 amino acids: CASSPTSGTDTQYF. For the CDR3, the DNA is TGTGCCAGCTCACCGACTAGCGGCACAGATACGCAGTATTTT.

This chain uses TRBV7-7 with TRBJ2-5, with a possible D match to TRBD2 (6 bases). The V and J ends lost 2 bases and 5 bases respectively, with 15 bases between them. The CDR3 has 15 amino acids. The V gene's germline CDR1 is SSHAT and CDR2 FNYEAQ (reference sequence). DNA of the CDR3: TGTGCCAGCAGCTTATCCGCGGGGCCCACGGAGACCCAGTACTTC. It translates to CASSLSAGPTETQYF.

This sequence joins TRBV7-8 and TRBJ2-7; 12 nucleotides agree with TRBD2. Germline V gives CDR1 SGHVS, CDR2 FQNEAQ. The CDR3 is made up of 16 amino acids. Trimming at V came to 5 bases and at J to 3 bases, leaving 8 bases not matched to a gene. The CDR3: CASSPQPGLAGYEQYF. The CDR3 coding sequence is TGTGCCAGCAGCCCCCAGCCGGGACTAGCGGGCTACGAGCAGTACTTC.

V usage is TRBV7-2 and J usage is TRBJ2-5; 8 bases line up with TRBD1. V lost 5 bases, J lost 2 bases, and 4 bases stayed unmatched. Germline lookup yields CDR1 SGHTA and CDR2 FQGNSA. This CDR3 is 14 amino acids long. The CDR3 is CASSARTGQETQYF. The CDR3 DNA sequence: TGTGCCAGCAGCGCCCGGACAGGGCAAGAGACCCAGTACTTC. The whole variable domain, filled in from reference TRBV7-2 and TRBJ2-5, reads GAGVSQSPSNKVTEKGKDVELRCDPISGHTALYWYRQSLGQGLEFLIYFQGNSAPDKSGLPSDRFSAERTGGSVSTLTIQRTQQEDSAVYLCASSARTGQETQYFGPGTRLLVL.

The V gene is TRBV6-5, the J gene TRBJ1-2, with 8 bases that match TRBD1. With V trimmed by 4 bases and J by 1 base, 5 bases remained unmatched. CDR3 size: 15 residues. Germline V gives CDR1 MNHEY, CDR2 SVGAGI. CDR3 amino acids: CASSLSGGLNYGYTF. DNA of the CDR3: TGTGCCAGCAGTTTATCAGGGGGCCTTAACTATGGCTACACCTTC.

The chain's CDR3 is CASSQGGGSYEQYF. DNA for the CDR3: TGTGCCAGCAGCCAAGGCGGCGGGTCCTACGAGCAGTACTTC. The chain combines TRBV4-2 with TRBJ2-7; maybe TRBD2 (5 bases). Trimming took off 1 base at V and 1 base at J, with 8 bases between the two ends. Per germline, CDR1 LGHNA and CDR2 YNFKEQ. This CDR3 region has 14 residues.

This rearrangement joins TRBV11-1 to TRBJ2-7, with TRBD1 as a possible D gene (7 bases). From germline, CDR1 is SGHAT and CDR2 FQDESV (reference sequence). This CDR3 is 15 amino acids long. Between the trimmed V and J ends, which lost 0 bases and 3 bases, there was a span of 12 bases. Here the CDR3 reads CASSLAAGGFYEQYF. DNA of the CDR3: TGTGCCAGCAGCTTAGCTGCAGGGGGGTTCTACGAGCAGTACTTC.

The chain is built from TRBV14 and TRBJ2-2, with TRBD2 identical over 13 bases. CDR1 SGHDN and CDR2 FVKESK come from the germline V gene. The CDR3 loop spans 19 amino acids. V was clipped by 1 base and J by 5 bases; unmatched bases: 10. CDR3 DNA sequence: TGTGCCAGCAGCCAAGGACTACTAGCGGGAGGGCCGGGGACCGGGGAGCTGTTTTTT. Protein: CASSQGLLAGGPGTGELFF.